The sample holds one count of the clone carrying this T cell receptor (beta chain). Its cognate antigen is unknown. This record belongs to a study of cytomegalovirus exposure and HLA in healthy donors. Study-level information: The roughly 110 validation repertoires were produced on the same platform as the roughly 660 repertoires of the first cohort. This was reported in a later analysis.

The V gene lost 6 bases and the J gene lost 0 bases, with 10 bases spanning the gap. The CDR3 extends over 14 amino acids. Germline CDR1 and CDR2: LNHDA and SQIVND (reference sequence). Study conclusions and caveats: Most TCR sequences were uncommon, yet certain public TCRs appeared in many donors. As was reported, the classifier diagnosed cytomegalovirus status with high specificity and sensitivity. Subsequent analysis showed first-cohort TCR clusters tending to co-occur in 120 validation repertoires.

Method: immunoSEQ multiplex PCR; TCRdb's copy keeps in-frame clones and lacks some. The data show 300,000 to 450,000 clones, roughly 85% seen once. Sequenced material: PBMCs. The sequence derives from a woman aged 18-29 years in good health and CMV-seronegative. This chain links TRBV19 with TRBJ2-3; D is undetermined. Here the CDR3 reads CASRVTTSTDTQYF. CDR3 nucleotides: TGTGCCAGTAGAGTGACAACTAGCACAGATACGCAGTATTTT.